This is a list of T cell receptor beta chains from one sample in a study of shared clonotypes between healthy human individuals. The table came from immunoSEQ multiplex PCR; TCRdb's copy has only in-frame clones and leaves some out. The table records roughly 2.1 million clones, about 92% of them present only once. The sequenced material came from naive CD8+ T cells from PBMCs. The receptors here all came from a young man in good health. Some clones in this sample may be carry-over from other donors' samples. Each CDR3 is given with its conserved first and last residue. The D gene is left open where the match is weak. Expanded clones get a size class; other rows say once, few or many, or leave the size out.

J gene | clone size | V gene | D gene | CDR3 DNA | CDR3 protein
TRBJ1-1 | . | TRBV29-1 | TRBD1 | TGCAGCATTTGGGGGGGACAGAAGGTCAAGAGCACTGAAGCTTTCTTT | CSIWGGQKVKSTEAFF
TRBJ2-2 | . | TRBV7-6 | TRBD2 | TGTGCCAGCAGTGCTAGCGGGAGTTATTCCGGGGAGCTGTTTTTT | CASSASGSYSGELFF
TRBJ2-2 | . | TRBV7-3 | . | TGTGCCAGCAGTTTCAGGCTGGGCGGGGAGCTGTTTTTT | CASSFRLGGELFF
TRBJ2-1 | . | TRBV9 | TRBD2 | TGTGCCAGCAGCGTAGGGCTAGCGGGATGGGTCGATGAGCAGTTCTTC | CASSVGLAGWVDEQFF
TRBJ2-7 | . | TRBV19 | TRBD2 | TGTGCCAGTAGTACCCGGACTAGCGGGGCCTACGAGCAGTACTTC | CASSTRTSGAYEQYF
TRBJ2-5 | . | TRBV9 | . | TGTGCCAGCAGCCCCAAGACTGGACTAAGACAGACCCAGTACTTC | CASSPKTGLRQTQYF
TRBJ2-1 | . | TRBV7-9 | TRBD2 | TGTGCCAGCAGCTTAGCGGCGGGAGGACACAATGAGCAGTTCTTC | CASSLAAGGHNEQFF
TRBJ2-1 | . | TRBV9 | . | TGTGCCAGCAACCCCCTTCAGGGTTACGGCAATGAGCAGTTCTTC | CASNPLQGYGNEQFF
TRBJ1-2 | once | TRBV18 | . | TGTGCCAGCTCACCCGGGGACGTCTGGGGCTACACCTTC | CASSPGDVWGYTF
TRBJ1-2 | . | TRBV5-6 | . | TGTGCCAGCAGCTTGATAGGAAACTATGGCTACACCTTC | CASSLIGNYGYTF
TRBJ2-7 | . | TRBV4-1 | . | TGCGCCAGCAGCCAAGATAGCCAGGGAGCCTACGAGCAGTACTTC | CASSQDSQGAYEQYF
TRBJ2-1 | . | TRBV30 | TRBD2 | TGTGCCTGGGGGACTAGGGAGTCGGGTGAGCAGTTCTTC | CAWGTRESGEQFF
TRBJ1-3 | . | TRBV28 | . | TGTGCCAGCAGTTTATTGGTTTCAGGGTATCTCGGAAACACCATATATTTT | CASSLLVSGYLGNTIYF
TRBJ2-2 | . | TRBV19 | TRBD1 | TGTGCCAGTAGTATTTTTCTGGGACAGGGAACAAAGATGGAGCTGTTTTTT | CASSIFLGQGTKMELFF
TRBJ2-3 | . | TRBV7-7 | TRBD2 | TGTGCCAGCAGCTTAGTGTATAGCGGGAGGGTCGATACGCAGTATTTT | CASSLVYSGRVDTQYF
TRBJ2-5 | . | TRBV5-1 | TRBD2 | TGCGCCAGCAGCTTGGGGGCGGGAGCCCAAGAGACCCAGTACTTC | CASSLGAGAQETQYF
TRBJ2-3 | . | TRBV28 | TRBD1 | TGTGCCAGCAGCCCCATACGAGGACAGGGGACAGATACGCAGTATTTT | CASSPIRGQGTDTQYF
TRBJ2-4 | once | TRBV7-8 | . | TGTGCCAGCAGCTTAGAGTGGGGGAACAAAAACATTCAGTACTTC | CASSLEWGNKNIQYF
TRBJ1-1 | . | TRBV4-3 | . | TGCGCCAGCAGCCAATGGGGGGGGCAGGGTGAAGCTTTCTTT | CASSQWGGQGEAFF
TRBJ2-2 | . | TRBV7-7 | TRBD1 | TGTGCCAGCAGCTTAGGTGGGACAGAGAACACCGGGGAGCTGTTTTTT | CASSLGGTENTGELFF
TRBJ2-2 | once | TRBV12-5 | TRBD1 | TGTGCTAGTGGGTGGGGACAGGGGACCATGAACACCGGGGAGCTGTTTTTT | CASGWGQGTMNTGELFF
TRBJ1-6 | . | TRBV27 | TRBD1 | TGTGCCAGCAGTTTGGGACAGTATAATTCACCCCTCCACTTT | CASSLGQYNSPLHF
TRBJ2-7 | . | TRBV29-1 | . | TGCAGCGTTGAGGGGGTTGGGGGTGGAAGCTCCTACGAGCAGTACTTC | CSVEGVGGGSSYEQYF
TRBJ2-3 | . | TRBV7-9 | TRBD2 | TGTGCCAGCAGTCCGAGCGGGGTTAGCACAGATACGCAGTATTTT | CASSPSGVSTDTQYF
TRBJ2-3 | . | TRBV5-1 | . | TGCGCCAGCAGCTTGGCCGAGCAGGCCGGAGATACGCAGTATTTT | CASSLAEQAGDTQYF
TRBJ2-7 | . | TRBV5-6 | TRBD1 | TGTGCCAGCAGCGCCCGAAACCGGGACAGGTTCTACGAGCAGTACTTC | CASSARNRDRFYEQYF
TRBJ1-1 | . | TRBV27 | TRBD1 | TGTGCCAGCAGTTGGGACAGCAACACTGAAGCTTTCTTT | CASSWDSNTEAFF
TRBJ2-7 | . | TRBV5-6 | . | TGTGCCAGCAGCTCCACCCAGGGCTACGAGCAGTACTTC | CASSSTQGYEQYF
TRBJ2-2 | . | TRBV4-1 | . | TGCGCCAGCAGCCAAGTGGGAACCGGGGAGCTGTTTTTT | CASSQVGTGELFF
TRBJ1-5 | . | TRBV6-6 | . | TGTGCCAGCACCCAATGGGTACTTCAGCCCCAGCATTTT | CASTQWVLQPQHF
TRBJ2-7 | . | TRBV29-1 | . | TGCAGCGTTGAAGTTGGACCTCCGGGCGAGCAGTACTTC | CSVEVGPPGEQYF
TRBJ2-1 | . | TRBV29-1 | TRBD2 | TGCAGCGTCCGACCCGGTAGCGGGAGGGCCAATGAGCAGTTCTTC | CSVRPGSGRANEQFF
TRBJ2-2 | . | TRBV30 | . | TGTGCCTGGAGTGTAAACAGTTACACCGGGGAGCTGTTTTTT | CAWSVNSYTGELFF
TRBJ2-7 | . | TRBV9 | . | TGTGCCAGCAGCGAAAACTACGAGCAGTACTTC | CASSENYEQYF
TRBJ1-5 | . | TRBV27 | . | TGTGCCAGCAGTTTGTTTAATAATCAGCCCCAGCATTTT | CASSLFNNQPQHF
TRBJ2-2 | . | TRBV15 | . | TGTGCCACCAGCAGAGATAGGACCACCGGGGAGCTGTTTTTT | CATSRDRTTGELFF
TRBJ2-1 | . | TRBV4-1 | . | TGCGCCAGCAGCCAAGTTGGTACTGTCCCCTTTTCTGAGCAGTTCTTC | CASSQVGTVPFSEQFF